This TCR beta chain was profiled in a study of T-cell memory formation after mild COVID-19. Each CDR3 protein gets one entry after TCRdb re-called the 5' RACE reads with MiXCR. The sample holds 150,000 to 200,000 distinct CDR3 sequences, around 10% seen once. The material sequenced was PBMCs or a T cell subset sorted from them (not recorded which). This sequence was found in a man aged 18 to 29 who had mild COVID-19 (a few samples of this study predate the infection). Cell type and time point are not known.

CDR3 in DNA: TGCGCCAGCAGAGGTGGCCGAGAGACCCAGTACTTC. This sequence encodes CASRGGRETQYF. V is TRBV5-1 and J is TRBJ2-5; D unresolved. CDR1 and CDR2 (germline): SGHRS, YFSETQ. V shed 5 bases and J shed 4 bases, with 9 bases lying between them. The CDR3 sequence is 12 residues long.